This T cell receptor (beta chain) originates from a study of T cell changes during pregnancy in multiple sclerosis. Germline assignment: CDR1 GTSNPN and CDR2 SVGIG (reference sequence). CDR3 length: 14 amino acids. Between the trimmed V and J ends, which lost 1 base and 1 base, there was a span of 8 bases. Here immunoSEQ multiplex PCR was the method, and the copy in TCRdb shows in-frame clones only, minus some. The sample includes 18,000 or so clones, 80% to 90% of them seen just once. The chain joins TRBV30 to TRBJ1-5; D unclear. The starting material was CD8+ T cells from peripheral blood mononuclear cells, obtained in the second trimester of pregnancy. The clonotype was recovered from a female donor in good health, enrolled as a control in a pregnancy study. The CDR3 loop is CAWSDGSSNQPQHF. CDR3 in DNA: TGTGCCTGGAGTGACGGGTCGAGCAATCAGCCCCAGCATTTT.